The 18 T cell receptor beta chains below were found in one sample sequenced in a study of radiation and T cells in renal cell carcinoma (dated by TCRdb to about 2020). The method behind the library was the immunoSEQ multiplex PCR assay. TCRdb retrieved this table from immuneACCESS and kept in-frame rearrangements only. Not all clones are present; in checked studies, unresolved V genes account for under half, and no reason is known for the remainder. The sample table contains some 81,000 clones; only one count was recorded for about 88% of them. The ten largest clones take up about 5.8% of the sample. The time point label corresponds to: blood 4 weeks post-SBRT, at nephrectomy. Explained via the paper, the treatment or condition label denotes: 15 Gy SBRT to primary tumor, nephrectomy 4 weeks later. The source was blood, collected from a patient whose treatment included radiotherapy and nephrectomy. These receptors all stem from a woman in her 70s with renal cell carcinoma.

Comments on this clone: The same CDR3 is also encoded by other DNA sequences in this sample. V is TRBV30 and J is TRBJ2-7; TRBD1 matches at 8 bases. The germline V gene has CDR1 GTSNPN and CDR2 SVGIG (reference sequence). This CDR3 is built from 13 residues. V lost 3 bases, J lost 1 base, and 2 bases stayed unmatched. The CDR3 reads CAWRGQGSYEQYF. DNA for the CDR3: TGTGCCTGGAGAGGACAGGGATCCTACGAGCAGTACTTC.

The chain employs TRBV15 and TRBJ2-7, with D possibly matching TRBD1 (6 bases). The CDR3 runs to 15 residues. Trimming cost V 0 bases and J 3 bases, with 12 bases left between them. Germline V lookup: CDR1 LNHNV, CDR2 YYDKDF (reference sequence). The CDR3 here is CATSRDPGQNYEQYF. For the CDR3, the DNA is TGTGCCACCAGCAGAGATCCAGGACAGAACTACGAGCAGTACTTC. The whole variable domain, filled in from reference TRBV15 and TRBJ2-7, reads DAMVIQNPRYQVTQFGKPVTLSCSQTLNHNVMYWYQQKSSQAPKLLFHYYDKDFNNEADTPDNFQSRRPNTSFCFLDIRSPGLGDTAMYLCATSRDPGQNYEQYFGPGTRLTVT.

The chain has TRBV28 and TRBJ1-3, with D possibly TRBD1 on 5 matching bases. Between the trimmed V and J ends, which lost 5 bases and 4 bases, there was a span of 9 bases. The CDR3 extends over 13 amino acids. Germline CDR1 reads MDHEN; CDR2 reads SYDVKM. The CDR3 DNA reads as TGTGCCAGCAGTCTTTACAGGGGAAACACCATATATTTT. Translated: CASSLYRGNTIYF.

J is TRBJ2-2 and V is TRBV7-8, with D hard to call. Per germline, CDR1 SGHVS and CDR2 FQNEAQ. Deletions cut 1 base from V and 5 bases from J, with 8 bases between. The CDR3 extends over 14 amino acids. The CDR3 DNA is TGTGCCAGCAGCTTAGGGATCTCAACCGGGGAGCTGTTTTTT. Its protein product is CASSLGISTGELFF.

The chain combines TRBV25-1 with TRBJ2-7; tentatively, D is TRBD1 (6 bases). V dropped 11 bases and J dropped 0 bases, with 14 bases sitting between them. The CDR3 is 13 amino acids. Looked up from germline, CDR1 is MGHDK and CDR2 is SYGVNS. The chain's CDR3 is CASQGQSSYEQYF. The CDR3 DNA is TGTGCCTCCCAGGGGCAGAGCTCCTACGAGCAGTACTTC.

The chain has TRBV2 and TRBJ2-7; 12 positions match TRBD2. This CDR3 region has 16 residues. J gave up 2 bases and V 4 bases, and 6 bases lay outside the gene matches. Germline V CDR1 and CDR2: SNHLY, FYNNEI. The CDR3 protein is CASSGTSGVATYEQYF. Written as DNA, the CDR3 is TGTGCCAGCAGTGGGACTAGCGGGGTGGCCACCTACGAGCAGTACTTC.

V and J are TRBV7-2 and TRBJ2-2; 8 bases are a match to TRBD2. Germline V gene lookup returns CDR1 SGHTA and CDR2 FQGNSA. The trim removed 3 bases at V and 6 bases at J, leaving 3 bases unmatched. The CDR3 is made up of 14 amino acids. CDR3: CASSFGGGAGELFF. The CDR3 nucleotides are TGTGCCAGCAGCTTCGGGGGGGGCGCCGGGGAGCTGTTTTTT.

The gene calls are TRBV10-3 and TRBJ2-7, with no clear D. The ends were cut back, 4 bases at V and 5 bases at J, with 12 bases in the middle. CDR1 is ENHRY and CDR2 is SYGVKD in the germline V gene. This CDR3 is built from 13 residues. CDR3 sequence reads: CAISAQVGDEQYF. The CDR3 DNA follows: TGTGCCATCAGTGCACAAGTTGGGGACGAGCAGTACTTC.

The J gene is TRBJ2-1, the V gene TRBV9; no clear D gene. This CDR3 is built from 14 residues. Trimming cost V 0 bases and J 5 bases, with 9 bases left between them. Germline V gene lookup returns CDR1 SGDLS and CDR2 YYNGEE. The CDR3 reads CASSVEVVDNEQFF. CDR3 nucleotide sequence: TGTGCCAGCAGCGTAGAGGTTGTGGACAATGAGCAGTTCTTC.

The chain is built from TRBV19 and TRBJ1-4; 9 bases are a match to TRBD1. The CDR3 length is 14 residues. Germline loops: CDR1 LNHDA, CDR2 SQIVND (reference sequence). Trimming took 5 bases from V and 6 from J; bases not matched to a gene: 4. Written as DNA, the CDR3 is TGTGCCAGTAGTGTGGGACAGGGTTATGAAAAACTGTTTTTT. This gives the protein CASSVGQGYEKLFF.

A single count supports this clone. The chain's CDR3 is CASILSGRINTEAFF. CDR3 DNA: TGTGCCAGTATCCTAAGTGGAAGAATTAACACTGAAGCTTTCTTT. The chain couples TRBV19 to TRBJ1-1; D is unresolved. Deletions cut 7 bases from V and 2 bases from J, with 17 bases between. Looked up from germline, CDR1 is LNHDA and CDR2 is SQIVND (reference sequence). This CDR3 spans 15 amino acids.

The chain carries TRBV7-8 and TRBJ2-1, with D possibly TRBD1 on 6 matching bases. This CDR3 spans 12 amino acids. V gave up 4 bases and J gave up 8 bases, with 9 bases separating them. Germline V gene sequence: CDR1 SGHVS, CDR2 FQNEAQ. In DNA, the CDR3 is TGTGCCAGCAGCTCAAAGGGGGATGAGCAGTTCTTC. Protein: CASSSKGDEQFF. Together with reference TRBV7-8 and TRBJ2-1, the CDR3 gives the full variable domain: GAGVSQSPRYKVAKRGQDVALRCDPISGHVSLFWYQQALGQGPEFLTYFQNEAQLDKSGLPSDRFFAERPEGSVSTLKIQRTQQEDSAVYLCASSSKGDEQFFGPGTRLTVL.

The V call is TRBV6-1, the J call TRBJ1-1; D remains ambiguous. The CDR3 totals 12 residues. Germline assignment: CDR1 MNHNS and CDR2 SASEGT. Deletions cut 4 bases from V and 5 bases from J, with 8 bases between. The CDR3 DNA reads as TGTGCCAGCAGTGTCAGTGAAACTGAAGCTTTCTTT. Translated: CASSVSETEAFF.

Details on this clone: One end of the junction varies from germline; a read error may be responsible. The rearrangement links TRBV14 to TRBJ2-1; no definite D call. CDR1 SGHDN and CDR2 FVKESK come from the germline V gene. This CDR3 region has 12 residues. The CDR3 protein is CASSPAYSEQFF. CDR3 nucleotides: TGTGCCAGCAGCCCAGCCTACAGTGAGCAGTTCTTC.

The chain links TRBV30 to TRBJ2-1, with D tentatively TRBD1 (5 bases). Germline V CDR1 and CDR2: GTSNPN, SVGIG (reference sequence). The CDR3 sequence is 15 residues long. The V gene lost 7 bases and the J gene lost 2 bases, with 18 bases spanning the gap. The CDR3: CASSMAGRTYNEQFF. The CDR3 coding sequence is TGTGCCTCATCAATGGCAGGGCGGACCTACAATGAGCAGTTCTTC.

In this sample, this clone turned up once. This chain connects TRBV7-9 to TRBJ2-1; 9 bases are a match to TRBD1. The germline V gene has CDR1 SEHNR and CDR2 FQNEAQ (reference sequence). J gave up 9 bases and V 1 base, and 7 bases lay outside the gene matches. The CDR3 is 15 residues long. CDR3 sequence: CASSLGDRDFGEQFF. CDR3 nucleotide sequence: TGTGCCAGCAGCTTAGGGGACAGGGATTTCGGTGAGCAGTTCTTC.

The rearrangement uses TRBV4-2 and TRBJ2-3; 12 nucleotides align to TRBD2. Looked up from germline, CDR1 is LGHNA and CDR2 is YNFKEQ. The V and J ends lost 2 bases and 3 bases, in that order; junction bases with no gene match: 3. There are 16 residues in the CDR3. The CDR3 protein is CASSQQTSGRTDTQYF. As DNA, the CDR3 is TGTGCCAGCAGCCAACAGACTAGCGGGAGAACAGATACGCAGTATTTT.

The V and J genes are TRBV6-5 and TRBJ2-6, with D tentatively TRBD1 (6 bases). Germline V lookup: CDR1 MNHEY, CDR2 SVGAGI. This CDR3 is 14 amino acids long. V gave up 6 bases and J gave up 4 bases, with 10 bases separating them. The CDR3 sequence: CASSTGTGANVLTF. CDR3 DNA sequence: TGTGCCAGCAGCACAGGGACCGGGGCCAACGTCCTGACTTTC.